The 13 T cell receptor beta chains below were found in one sample sequenced in a study of T-cell reconstitution after alpha-beta-depleted transplantation in children. Unique molecular identifiers featured in how the TCRbeta library was prepared. TCRdb itself ran the PCR reads through MiXCR, one entry per CDR3 protein. The profile covers approximately 190,000 distinct CDR3 sequences, with under 8.5% appearing a single time and about 40% taken by the ten largest. Source: PBMCs, mostly from graft donor cells, taken 360 days after TCRalphabeta/CD19-depleted stem cell transplant. These TCRs come from a male patient aged 2 to 9 who had a stem cell transplant for acute myeloid leukemia, so the T cells may come from the graft donor.

The chain has TRBV20-1 and TRBJ2-3, with 10 bases lining up with TRBD2. CDR1 and CDR2 (germline): DFQATT, SNEGSKA (reference sequence). The CDR3 has 15 residues. V shed 2 bases, J shed 6 bases, and the junction held 8 bases outside the gene matches. In DNA, the CDR3 is TGCAGTGCTAGATTCCTAGCGGGAGACGGGGATACGCAGTATTTT. This sequence encodes CSARFLAGDGDTQYF.

This chain links TRBV11-2 with TRBJ2-3; the match to TRBD1 covers 7 bases. The CDR3 covers 18 residues. Germline V gene sequence: CDR1 SGHAT, CDR2 FQNNGV. Germline trimming cut 1 base from V and 2 bases from J; bases unmatched to any gene: 12. CDR3 DNA: TGTGCCAGCAGCTTAGGCGGCGGCCCAGGGGGTCACACAGATACGCAGTATTTT. It specifies CASSLGGGPGGHTDTQYF.

The rearrangement uses TRBV27 and TRBJ2-7; weak D call: TRBD2 (6 bases). The V end lost 5 bases, the J end lost 7 bases, and 15 bases lay between the germline ends. From germline, CDR1 is MNHEY and CDR2 SMNVEV (reference sequence). CDR3 length: 13 amino acids. CDR3 bases: TGTGCCAGCAGTCCGGGACTGCAATTAGAGCAGTACTTC. This codes for CASSPGLQLEQYF.

Notes on this clonotype: The germline gene is not matched at one end of the junction; a read error may be the cause. The chain is built from TRBV5-1 and TRBJ2-3, with D unclear. CDR1 and CDR2 (germline): SGHRS, YFSETQ. The length of the CDR3 is 14 residues. This CDR3 is CASSQRTITDTLYF. In DNA form, the CDR3 reads TGCGCCAGCAGCCAAAGGACCATCACAGATACGCTGTATTTT.

This clonotype was seen repeatedly, ten times or more. V usage is TRBV5-1 and J usage is TRBJ2-2; D is unclear. This CDR3 comprises 15 residues. Trimming removed 1 base at V and 0 bases at J, with 7 bases between. CDR1 and CDR2 (germline): SGHRS, YFSETQ. The CDR3 DNA sequence: TGCGCCAGCAGCTTGATGGCTCCGAACACCGGGGAGCTGTTTTTT. Residues: CASSLMAPNTGELFF.

The CDR3 is CSATRVGQGQNIQYF. The CDR3, as DNA: TGCAGTGCGACCCGAGTCGGACAGGGGCAAAACATTCAGTACTTC. This chain links TRBV20-1 with TRBJ2-4, with TRBD1 matching 9 bases. V lost 6 bases and J lost 5; bases outside the gene matches: 11. Germline CDR1 and CDR2: DFQATT and SNEGSKA (reference sequence). The CDR3 length is 15 residues.

This clonotype was detected ten times or more. This chain joins TRBV6-5 and TRBJ2-7, with 8 bases that match TRBD1. CDR1 and CDR2 from the germline V gene are MNHEY and SVGAGI. The CDR3 is 14 amino acids. Trimming removed 0 bases from V and 6 bases from J; junction bases left unmatched: 4. CDR3 region: CASSYSGDRGEQYF. CDR3 sequence (DNA): TGTGCCAGCAGTTACTCCGGCGACAGGGGCGAGCAGTACTTC.

The rearrangement links TRBV7-8 to TRBJ2-7, with 14 bases matching TRBD2. The CDR3 has 19 amino acids. V lost 6 bases and J lost 0; bases outside the gene matches: 13. Per the germline V gene, CDR1 is SGHVS and CDR2 is FQNEAQ. The CDR3 sequence is CASRASPGLAGVSSYEQYV. The CDR3 region has the DNA TGTGCCAGCAGGGCATCACCGGGACTAGCGGGGGTTAGCTCCTACGAGCAGTACGTC.

The V call is TRBV18, the J call TRBJ2-1, with unresolved D. Germline assignment: CDR1 KGHSH and CDR2 LQKENI. The CDR3 consists of 14 residues. Trimming took off 2 bases at V and 7 bases at J, with 12 bases between the two ends. This CDR3 reads CASSPGWRPNEQFF. In DNA form, the CDR3 reads TGTGCCAGCTCACCAGGCTGGCGTCCAAATGAGCAGTTCTTC.

In its sample, this clonotype was seen a few times. The CDR3 region is CATSDPRGPEDGDTQYF. The CDR3, as DNA: TGTGCCACCAGTGATCCAAGGGGCCCGGAGGACGGGGATACGCAGTATTTT. The V and J genes are TRBV24-1 and TRBJ2-3; the D call may be TRBD1 or TRBD2 (5 bases each). The V end was cut by 3 bases, the J end by 6 bases, with 21 bases between. Germline V gives CDR1 KGHDR, CDR2 SFDVKD. The CDR3 is 17 amino acids.

The J gene is TRBJ1-3, the V gene TRBV12-3 or TRBV12-4; 7 nucleotides line up with TRBD1. The J segment lost 4 bases and the V segment lost 5 bases, leaving 14 bases of the junction unmatched. This CDR3 is 17 amino acids long. The CDR3 DNA reads as TGTGCCAGCAGTCCCCCAGGGACAGCCCTCGGAGGAAACACCATATATTTT. Its protein product is CASSPPGTALGGNTIYF.

This clonotype was counted between two and nine times. V usage is TRBV5-1 and J usage is TRBJ2-5; 7 positions agree with TRBD1. Trimming at V came to 1 base and at J to 5 bases, leaving 8 bases not matched to a gene. This CDR3 is 15 amino acids long. Germline assignment: CDR1 SGHRS and CDR2 YFSETQ. The CDR3 region has the DNA TGCGCCAGCAGCTTGTACAGGGGAGAGGGGGAGACCCAGTACTTC. Amino acid sequence: CASSLYRGEGETQYF. The variable domain in full, completed from reference TRBV5-1 and TRBJ2-5, reads KAGVTQTPRYLIKTRGQQVTLSCSPISGHRSVSWYQQTPGQGLQFLFEYFSETQRNKGNFPGRFSGRQFSNSRSEMNVSTLELGDSALYLCASSLYRGEGETQYFGPGTRLLVL.

The gene calls are TRBV20-1 and TRBJ2-1; D is ambiguous. The CDR3 length is 13 residues. The V and J ends lost 3 bases and 1 base respectively, with 7 bases between them. Germline V gene data show CDR1 as DFQATT and CDR2 as SNEGSKA (reference sequence). In DNA, the CDR3 is TGCAGTGCTAGCGCTAGGTCCTACAATGAGCAGTTCTTC. Translation gives CSASARSYNEQFF.